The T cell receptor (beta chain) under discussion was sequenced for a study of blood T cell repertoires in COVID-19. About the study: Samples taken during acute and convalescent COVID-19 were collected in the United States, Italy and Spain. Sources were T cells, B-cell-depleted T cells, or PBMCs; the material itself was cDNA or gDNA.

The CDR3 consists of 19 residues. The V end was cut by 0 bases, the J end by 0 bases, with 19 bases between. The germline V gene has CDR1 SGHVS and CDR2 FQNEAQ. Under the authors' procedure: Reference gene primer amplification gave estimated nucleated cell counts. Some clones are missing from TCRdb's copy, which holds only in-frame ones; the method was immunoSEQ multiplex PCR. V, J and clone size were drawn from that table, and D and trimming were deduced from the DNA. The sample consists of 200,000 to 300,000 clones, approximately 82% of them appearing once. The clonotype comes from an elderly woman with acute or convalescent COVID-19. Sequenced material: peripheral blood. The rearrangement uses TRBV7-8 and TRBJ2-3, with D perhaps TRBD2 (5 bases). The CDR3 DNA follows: TGTGCCAGCAGCTTAGCGCGGAGTAGTCCTAGCCCTAGCACAGATACGCAGTATTTT. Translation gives CASSLARSSPSPSTDTQYF.